This is a list of T cell receptor beta chains from one sample in a study of T cells in Graves' hyperthyroidism and ophthalmopathy. A single record per CDR3 protein comes from TCRdb applying MiXCR to the multiplex PCR reads. Here the sample spans about 210,000 distinct CDR3 sequences, more than 15% being singletons. The sample was blood. The receptors were sampled from a man in his forties or fifties with Graves' hyperthyroidism. Each CDR3 is given with its conserved first and last residue. Each record gives: J gene, D gene, V gene, clone size, CDR3 DNA, CDR3 protein. The D gene is left open where the match is weak. Not all rows give a size; the values are once, few, many and, for expanded clones, a class.

j_call: TRBJ2-3
d_call: .
v_call: TRBV12-5
clone_size: many
cdr3_nt: TGTGCTAGTGGTTTGGTACTTCGGGCGAGCACAGATACGCAGTATTTT
cdr3_aa: CASGLVLRASTDTQYF

j_call: TRBJ2-1
d_call: TRBD1
v_call: TRBV5-1
clone_size: many
cdr3_nt: TGCGCCAGCAGCTTCCTTGGACAGGGGATCTACAATGAGCAGTTCTTC
cdr3_aa: CASSFLGQGIYNEQFF

j_call: TRBJ1-1
d_call: TRBD1
v_call: TRBV20-1
clone_size: many
cdr3_nt: TGCAGTGCTAGCAGTTGGGACAGGTTGAACACTGAAGCTTTCTTT
cdr3_aa: CSASSWDRLNTEAFF

j_call: TRBJ2-7
d_call: TRBD2
v_call: TRBV20-1
clone_size: few
cdr3_nt: TGCAGTGCTAGAGAATTGGTAGCGGGAGACTCCTACGAGCAGTACTTC
cdr3_aa: CSARELVAGDSYEQYF

j_call: TRBJ2-5
d_call: .
v_call: TRBV7-8
clone_size: many
cdr3_nt: TGTGCCAGCAGCCCCCGAAGGGCTCAAGAGACCCAGTACTTC
cdr3_aa: CASSPRRAQETQYF

j_call: TRBJ2-7
d_call: .
v_call: TRBV28
clone_size: many
cdr3_nt: TGTGCCAGCAGTGAAGACCGGGACGGGAAATACGAGCAGTACTTC
cdr3_aa: CASSEDRDGKYEQYF

j_call: TRBJ2-2
d_call: TRBD2
v_call: TRBV24-1
clone_size: .
cdr3_nt: TGTGCCACCAGTGATTTGCTAACTCCGGGACTAGCGGGCCCCGGGGAGCTGTTTTTT
cdr3_aa: CATSDLLTPGLAGPGELFF

j_call: TRBJ2-1
d_call: .
v_call: TRBV6-1
clone_size: many
cdr3_nt: TGTGCCAGCAGGGAGTTTATCAGCTCCTACAATGAGCAGTTCTTC
cdr3_aa: CASREFISSYNEQFF

j_call: TRBJ2-7
d_call: TRBD2
v_call: TRBV20-1
clone_size: many
cdr3_nt: TGCAGTGCTACTCGACTAGCGGGAGGGCCCTACGAGCAGTACTTC
cdr3_aa: CSATRLAGGPYEQYF

j_call: TRBJ1-3
d_call: .
v_call: TRBV7-9
clone_size: many
cdr3_nt: TGTGCCAGCAGCCGACTCGGGGTCTACGCATCTGGAAACACCATATATTTT
cdr3_aa: CASSRLGVYASGNTIYF

j_call: TRBJ2-1
d_call: .
v_call: TRBV7-9
clone_size: .
cdr3_nt: TGTGCCAGCAGCTTATTTGGGGGCGAGCAGTTCTTC
cdr3_aa: CASSLFGGEQFF

j_call: TRBJ2-2
d_call: .
v_call: TRBV5-1
clone_size: .
cdr3_nt: TGCGCCAGCAGCCCGATAGCGAGCACGGGCACCGGGGAGCTGTTTTTT
cdr3_aa: CASSPIASTGTGELFF

j_call: TRBJ1-1
d_call: .
v_call: TRBV5-8
clone_size: many
cdr3_nt: TGTGCCAGCAGGACCCAGACCCGACCTGAAGCTTTCTTT
cdr3_aa: CASRTQTRPEAFF

j_call: TRBJ2-3
d_call: .
v_call: TRBV6-1
clone_size: .
cdr3_nt: TGTGCCCCCAGAGGACTGGACAGAAACACAGATACGCAGTATTTT
cdr3_aa: CAPRGLDRNTDTQYF

j_call: TRBJ2-7
d_call: .
v_call: TRBV7-2
clone_size: many
cdr3_nt: TGTGCCAGCAGCTCCGACCCGACCTACGAGCAGTACTTC
cdr3_aa: CASSSDPTYEQYF

j_call: TRBJ2-3
d_call: .
v_call: TRBV20-1
clone_size: many
cdr3_nt: TGCAGTGCAGAAGGCCCTAGCACAGATACGCAGTATTTT
cdr3_aa: CSAEGPSTDTQYF

j_call: TRBJ2-1
d_call: .
v_call: TRBV24-1
clone_size: many
cdr3_nt: TGTGCCACCAGTGCCACAGGCGGGGCCCCTTCCAATGAGCAGTTCTTC
cdr3_aa: CATSATGGAPSNEQFF

j_call: TRBJ2-3
d_call: .
v_call: TRBV6-1
clone_size: few
cdr3_nt: TGTGCCAGCGGCGGTGGGGGTCTCACAGATACGCAGTATTTT
cdr3_aa: CASGGGGLTDTQYF

j_call: TRBJ1-4
d_call: TRBD1
v_call: TRBV7-6
clone_size: .
cdr3_nt: TGTGCCAGCAGCTTCAATCCGGGACAGGGAGAAAAACTGTTTTTT
cdr3_aa: CASSFNPGQGEKLFF

j_call: TRBJ1-2
d_call: .
v_call: TRBV30
clone_size: .
cdr3_nt: TGTGCCTGGAACGGACTCTATGGCTACACCTTC
cdr3_aa: CAWNGLYGYTF